The T cell receptor (beta chain) under discussion was sequenced for a study of CD8 T cells in ankylosing spondylitis. General observations from the study: Within matched ankylosing spondylitis synovial fluid, disease-linked clones were reportedly significantly enriched. Reactive arthritis synovial fluid and blood were previously reported to contain some motif variants. Ankylosing spondylitis blood seemed to carry a telltale TCR beta motif made of several highly homologous variants.

This CDR3 is built from 13 residues. Germline CDR1 and CDR2: SGHRS and YFSETQ. In this sample, this clonotype turned up many times. Its antigen is unknown. One junction end disagrees with the germline gene, perhaps due to a read error. Generation of TCR beta libraries employed quantitative 5'-RACE incorporating molecular barcodes. TCRdb analysed the 5' RACE reads with MiXCR anew, one entry per CDR3 protein. The sample yields hundreds of thousands of distinct CDR3 sequences, about an eighth seen once. The clonotype comes from a male donor with ankylosing spondylitis. The rearrangement uses TRBV5-1 and TRBJ2-3; a weak D match, TRBD1 (6 bases). The sequencing sample was made of blood, either unsorted or a sorted T cell fraction (not recorded which). CDR3 amino acids: CASSLPGEDTQYF. The CDR3 DNA reads as TGTGCCAGCAGCCTTCCAGGGGAGGATACGCAGTATTTT.